These T cell receptor beta chains were read from a single sample in a study of cytomegalovirus exposure and HLA in healthy donors. TCRdb's copy holds only in-frame clones and misses some; the assay was immunoSEQ multiplex PCR. The sample includes 90,000 to 110,000 clones, 60% to 80% of them seen just once. Sequencing was performed on PBMCs. Receptors were obtained from a middle-aged woman in good health and CMV-seropositive. CDR3s include the opening cysteine and the closing phenylalanine or tryptophan. The D gene is left open where the match is weak. Some rows have no size entry. The others give once, few or many, or a class for an expanded clone.

j_call,v_call,clone_size,d_call,cdr3_nt,cdr3_aa
TRBJ1-2,TRBV4-2,NA,NA,TGTGCCAGCAGCCAAGATACTTCGACAGGATACGCTAACTATGGCTACACCTTC,CASSQDTSTGYANYGYTF
TRBJ1-1,TRBV11-2,NA,NA,TGTGCCAGCAGCTATGGGGGCTACAGCACTGAAGCTTTCTTT,CASSYGGYSTEAFF
TRBJ2-7,TRBV28,few,NA,TGTGCCGTAATAAAGAGTGCGAATCCCTACGAGCAGTACTTC,CAVIKSANPYEQYF
TRBJ1-1,TRBV10-1,NA,NA,TGCGCCAGCAGTGAGTCAATACAGACTAATTTGAACACTGAAGCTTTCTTT,CASSESIQTNLNTEAFF
TRBJ1-1,TRBV29-1,NA,NA,TGCAGCGTTCAGGAACCAGGAATGAACACTGAAGCTTTCTTT,CSVQEPGMNTEAFF
TRBJ1-2,TRBV9,NA,NA,TGTGCCAGCAGCGCGGAGGACTTTCCCTATGGCTACACCTTC,CASSAEDFPYGYTF
TRBJ2-5,TRBV19,NA,TRBD2,TGTGCCAGTAGTATAGGGCGGGACGGGGGGGGAACCCAAGAGACCCAGTACTTC,CASSIGRDGGGTQETQYF
TRBJ2-1,TRBV10-3,NA,NA,TGTGCCATCAGTGAGTACATAGGGCGGGATGAGCAGTTCTTC,CAISEYIGRDEQFF
TRBJ2-3,TRBV28,NA,NA,TGTGCCAGCAGTTCCCCCGGGACTAGCACAGATACGCAGTATTTT,CASSSPGTSTDTQYF
TRBJ2-7,TRBV9,once,NA,TGTGCCAGCAGCGTAGGCGCCGGCGCGGACGAGCAGTACTTC,CASSVGAGADEQYF
TRBJ2-7,TRBV5-1,NA,TRBD2,TGCGCCAGCAGCTTGGGACTAGCGGGAGTTGGATACGAGCAGTACTTC,CASSLGLAGVGYEQYF
TRBJ2-3,TRBV5-1,few,NA,TGCGCCAGCAGCCCGACTCCCACTAGCACAGATACGCAGTATTTT,CASSPTPTSTDTQYF
TRBJ1-6,TRBV19,NA,NA,TGTGCCAGTAGTATAGATCCAGGGTTAAATAATTCACCCCTCCACTTT,CASSIDPGLNNSPLHF
TRBJ2-3,TRBV7-2,NA,TRBD2,TGTGCCAGCAGCTCTCCGACTAGCGGGGGGCCTCCCAGCACAGATACGCAGTATTTT,CASSSPTSGGPPSTDTQYF
TRBJ1-6,TRBV7-9,NA,TRBD1,TGTGCCAGCAGCTTAGGGGGGACAGTAAGGTCACCCCTCCACTTT,CASSLGGTVRSPLHF
TRBJ2-7,TRBV28,NA,NA,TGTGCCAGCCAGACAAGATCCTACGAGCAGTACTTC,CASQTRSYEQYF
TRBJ2-6,TRBV5-1,NA,TRBD1,TGCGCCAGCAGTTCGGGGACAGGGGTTCCTGGGGCCAACGTCCTGACTTTC,CASSSGTGVPGANVLTF
TRBJ2-3,TRBV29-1,NA,TRBD1,TGCAGCGTTCTAAAAGGGTGGGACAGGGGCACAGATACGCAGTATTTT,CSVLKGWDRGTDTQYF
TRBJ2-1,TRBV5-1,NA,NA,TGCGCCAGCAGCTTGCTTCGCAATGAGCAGTTCTTC,CASSLLRNEQFF
TRBJ2-5,TRBV5-1,once,TRBD1,TGCGCCAGCAGCCTTCAGACAGGGGGACAAGAGACCCAGTACTTC,CASSLQTGGQETQYF
TRBJ1-1,TRBV5-1,NA,TRBD1,TGCGCCAGCAGCTTGGCGAGGGCAGGGGGATTGGAGAACACTGAAGCTTTCTTT,CASSLARAGGLENTEAFF
TRBJ1-1,TRBV2,once,TRBD1,TGTGCCAGCAGTTATTCCGGGACAGGGAACACTGAAGCTTTCTTT,CASSYSGTGNTEAFF
TRBJ1-2,TRBV6-1,NA,TRBD1,TGTGCCAGCACCGCGGACAGGGTGGGCGGCTACACCTTC,CASTADRVGGYTF
TRBJ2-3,TRBV18,NA,TRBD2,TGTGCCAGCTCACCAATGGCGGGAGTGAGCACAGATACGCAGTATTTT,CASSPMAGVSTDTQYF
TRBJ2-6,TRBV15,NA,NA,TGTGCCACCAGCACACAGGGCTCTGGGGCCAACGTCCTGACTTTC,CATSTQGSGANVLTF
TRBJ2-1,TRBV4-2,once,TRBD1,TGTGCCAGCAGCCAATACGGACAGGGCTCTCACAATGAGCAGTTCTTC,CASSQYGQGSHNEQFF
TRBJ2-1,TRBV7-2,NA,NA,TGTGCCACCGGAAGGAGGCGTTCGAGCTCCTACAATGAGCAGTTCTTC,CATGRRRSSSYNEQFF
TRBJ1-4,TRBV5-1,NA,NA,TGCGCCAGCAGCTTACAGGGTAATGAAAAACTGTTTTTT,CASSLQGNEKLFF
TRBJ1-1,TRBV2,NA,NA,TGTGCCAGCAGTGAACGCCGGGACACCAACACTGAAGCTTTCTTT,CASSERRDTNTEAFF
TRBJ1-5,TRBV18,NA,TRBD1,TGTGCCAGCTCACCCGGGACAGGGGGCATCCAGCCCCAGCATTTT,CASSPGTGGIQPQHF
TRBJ1-5,TRBV2,NA,NA,TGTGCCAGCAATATTGGGGGGTCGGGACAGCCCCAGCATTTT,CASNIGGSGQPQHF
TRBJ1-1,TRBV27,NA,TRBD1,TGTGCCAGCAGTTTACTCAGGGGGTACACTGAAGCTTTCTTT,CASSLLRGYTEAFF
TRBJ1-2,TRBV7-8,few,NA,TGTGCCAGCAGCTTAGCGGTCAGATACAACTATGGCTACACCTTC,CASSLAVRYNYGYTF
TRBJ1-1,TRBV18,NA,NA,TGTGCCAGCTCACCGATTTCCACGGGGGGGTTGAACACTGAAGCTTTCTTT,CASSPISTGGLNTEAFF
TRBJ2-3,TRBV4-1,NA,TRBD2,TGCGCCAGTTCCCGGGGTAGCGGGGGGGGTGAACATACGCAGTATTTT,CASSRGSGGGEHTQYF
TRBJ2-1,TRBV6-5,few,TRBD1,TGTGCCAGCAGTTCCACAGGGGGCTCCTACAATGAGCAGTTCTTC,CASSSTGGSYNEQFF
TRBJ2-1,TRBV28,few,TRBD2,TGTGCCAGCAGATACGGAATAGCGGGAGAATTTTACAATGAGCAGTTCTTC,CASRYGIAGEFYNEQFF
TRBJ2-3,TRBV5-5,NA,TRBD2,TGTGCCAGCAGCTTGGTAGCGGGGGGGCCGGATACGCAGTATTTT,CASSLVAGGPDTQYF
TRBJ1-6,TRBV5-4,NA,TRBD1,TGTGCCAGCAGCTTGGCCAGGGGGAGCTCCTATAATTCACCCCTCCACTTT,CASSLARGSSYNSPLHF
TRBJ1-5,TRBV7-9,NA,NA,TGTGCCAGCAGCACGACAGGTTACAATCAGCCCCAGCATTTT,CASSTTGYNQPQHF
TRBJ2-2,TRBV5-1,NA,NA,TGCGCCAGCAGCTTGGCTATCGGTAAAGCCGGGGAGCTGTTTTTT,CASSLAIGKAGELFF
TRBJ1-4,TRBV19,NA,NA,TGTGCCAGTAGTCCAGCGGGACGACATGCAACTAATGAAAAACTGTTTTTT,CASSPAGRHATNEKLFF
TRBJ1-1,TRBV27,few,TRBD1,TGTGCCAGCAGTTTACATAAATCCGGGACAGGGGACACTGAAGCTTTCTTT,CASSLHKSGTGDTEAFF
TRBJ2-1,TRBV7-9,NA,NA,TGTGCCAGCAGCCGAGCTGTGGCGGGGAGAGGCGATGCGCAGTTCTTC,CASSRAVAGRGDAQFF
TRBJ1-5,TRBV7-9,NA,TRBD1,TGTGCCAGCAGCGGGACAGGAAACTATAGCAATCAGCCCCAGCATTTT,CASSGTGNYSNQPQHF
TRBJ2-3,TRBV4-2,NA,TRBD2,TGTGCCAGCAGCCCGCGGGGGGGCCGCACAGATACGCAGTATTTT,CASSPRGGRTDTQYF
TRBJ2-2,TRBV28,once,TRBD1,TGTGCCAGCTTAATTGCGGGACAGGGAGGGTGGAACACCGGGGAGCTGTTTTTT,CASLIAGQGGWNTGELFF
TRBJ2-7,TRBV6-6,NA,NA,TGTGCCAGCAGTTTGTCCCTCTACGAGCAGTACTTC,CASSLSLYEQYF
TRBJ1-5,TRBV28,NA,NA,TGTGCCAGCAGAGAGAAGGGGCGGACAGATCAGCCCCAGCATTTT,CASREKGRTDQPQHF
TRBJ1-2,TRBV7-9,NA,NA,TGTGCCAGCAGCCAGGGGCAGGGACGAGACGGCTACACCTTC,CASSQGQGRDGYTF
TRBJ1-3,TRBV7-9,NA,NA,TGTGCCAGCAGCCCCAGGACAGTCTCTGGAAACACCATATATTTT,CASSPRTVSGNTIYF